These 3 T cell receptor beta chains were all obtained from the same sample, sequenced in a study of blood T cell repertoires in COVID-19. Data came from immunoSEQ multiplex PCR; TCRdb stores just in-frame clones and leaves some out. In the table there are a few hundred thousand clones, around 84% of which are singletons. What was sequenced was peripheral blood. Receptors were obtained from a man between 60 and 75 years old with acute or convalescent COVID-19.

V usage is TRBV7-3 and J usage is TRBJ1-2; D remains unclear. Germline V CDR1 and CDR2: SGHTA, FQGTGA. V was shortened by 7 bases and J by 0 bases, with 9 bases between the two germline ends. The CDR3 length is 13 residues. Here the CDR3 DNA reads TGTGCCAGCACCAACAACGCTAACTATGGCTACACCTTC. This translates into CASTNNANYGYTF.

This chain joins TRBV19 and TRBJ2-7; D remains ambiguous. The CDR3 is made up of 14 amino acids. V lost 5 bases and J 3 bases, leaving 14 bases between the germline ends. The germline gives CDR1 LNHDA, CDR2 SQIVND (reference sequence). CDR3 in amino acids: CASSPPGSLYEQYF. The DNA for the CDR3 is TGTGCCAGTAGTCCCCCCGGGTCGCTCTACGAGCAGTACTTC.

The chain has TRBV4-1 and TRBJ2-7; D is possibly TRBD1 (7 bases). The V gene lost 0 bases and the J gene lost 6 bases, with 12 bases spanning the gap. The CDR3 has 14 residues. Looked up from germline, CDR1 is MGHRA and CDR2 is YSYEKL. The CDR3 spells CASSQEVQGGEQYF. CDR3 nucleotides: TGCGCCAGCAGCCAAGAGGTCCAGGGGGGCGAGCAGTACTTC.